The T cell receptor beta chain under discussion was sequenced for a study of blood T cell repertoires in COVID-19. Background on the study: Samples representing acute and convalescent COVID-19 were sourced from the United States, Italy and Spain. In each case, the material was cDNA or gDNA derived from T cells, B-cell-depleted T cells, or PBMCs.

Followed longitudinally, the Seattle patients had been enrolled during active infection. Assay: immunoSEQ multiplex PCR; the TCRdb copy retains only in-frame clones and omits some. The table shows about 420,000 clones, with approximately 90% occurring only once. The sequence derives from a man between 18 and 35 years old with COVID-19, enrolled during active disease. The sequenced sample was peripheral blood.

CDR3: CASSLGGTYEQYF. CDR3 sequence (DNA): TGTGCCAGCAGCTTAGGAGGGACCTACGAGCAGTACTTC. This chain connects TRBV11-2 to TRBJ2-7; D perhaps matches TRBD2 (5 bases). This CDR3 contains 13 residues. V was cut by 1 base and J by 2 bases, with 6 bases left in between. Germline loops: CDR1 SGHAT, CDR2 FQNNGV.